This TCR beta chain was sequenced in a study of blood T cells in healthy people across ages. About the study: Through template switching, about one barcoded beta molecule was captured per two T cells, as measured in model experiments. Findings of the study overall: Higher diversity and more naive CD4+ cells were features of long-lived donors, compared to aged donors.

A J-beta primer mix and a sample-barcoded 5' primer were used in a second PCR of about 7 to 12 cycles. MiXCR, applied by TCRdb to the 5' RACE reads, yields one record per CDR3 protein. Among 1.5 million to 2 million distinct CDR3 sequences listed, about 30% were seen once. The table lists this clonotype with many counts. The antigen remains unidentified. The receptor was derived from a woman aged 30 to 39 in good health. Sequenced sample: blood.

Here the CDR3 reads CSVEWANHEQYF. CDR3 DNA sequence: TGCAGCGTTGAATGGGCCAACCACGAGCAGTACTTC. The V call is TRBV29-1, the J call TRBJ2-7; D is unresolved. The CDR3 covers 12 residues. V lost 2 bases, J lost 5 bases, and 10 bases lay in between. Germline-derived CDR1 and CDR2 are SQVTM and ANQGSEA.